This T cell receptor (beta chain) came from a study of response to subunit inactivated influenza vaccine. Study findings and constraints: Only a handful of new T cells, the authors suggested, are recruited with each seasonal influenza vaccination.

From the RT-PCR reads, TCRdb called clonotypes with MiXCR, one entry per CDR3 protein. The table has roughly 160,000 distinct CDR3 sequences, under 13% seen once. CDR3 size: 16 residues. Unmatched junction bases numbered 14, after V lost 7 bases and J lost 6 bases. The germline CDR1 and CDR2 sequences are MGHRA and YSYEKL. As concerns this clonotype: Its specificity is unknown.

The sample consisted of non-naive T cells sorted from PBMCs, taken about 6 weeks after vaccination. The source is a middle-aged man who received an inactivated influenza vaccine. The V call is TRBV4-1, the J call TRBJ2-1; 8 bases map to TRBD2. Here the CDR3 reads CASTFEGSGAFNEQFF. In DNA form, the CDR3 reads TGCGCCAGCACCTTTGAAGGTAGCGGGGCTTTCAATGAGCAGTTCTTC.